One sample yielded the 20 T cell receptor beta chains listed below, sequenced in a study of blood T cell repertoires in COVID-19 (dated by TCRdb to about 2020). The library was prepared using the immunoSEQ multiplex PCR assay. TCRdb took over this immuneACCESS table, retaining in-frame rearrangements with V and J assigned. Such tables are incomplete; in checked studies, under half of the missing clones stem from an unresolved V gene, and the remainder is unexplained. The sample table lists some 100,000 clones, roughly 88% of them with a count of one. The ten largest clonotypes hold around 1.5% of the sample. What was sequenced was peripheral blood. Receptors were obtained from a human donor with active COVID-19. The donor label of this sample is uncertain.

The CDR3 loop is CASSPSGPLTLAETQYF. The CDR3 nucleotides are TGTGCCAGCAGCCCAAGTGGTCCACTAACCCTCGCAGAGACCCAGTACTTC. This chain connects TRBV7-9 to TRBJ2-5, with D unclear. V dropped 5 bases and J dropped 4 bases, with 23 bases sitting between them. Germline CDR1 is SEHNR and CDR2 is FQNEAQ (reference sequence). The CDR3 contains 17 residues.

The chain joins TRBV6-6 to TRBJ2-7; 11 bases are shared with TRBD1. Germline assignment: CDR1 MNHNY and CDR2 SVGAGI (reference sequence). Unmatched junction bases numbered 9, after V lost 7 bases and J lost 4 bases. This CDR3 contains 15 residues. The CDR3 spells CASNRGQGAFYEQYF. CDR3 DNA: TGTGCCAGCAACCGAGGACAGGGGGCTTTTTACGAGCAGTACTTC.

A single count supports this clone. The V and J genes are TRBV6-5 and TRBJ1-2, with a possible D match to TRBD1 (6 bases). The CDR3 extends over 14 amino acids. Trimming stripped 2 bases from V and 3 bases from J, with 10 bases between. Germline CDR1 and CDR2: MNHEY and SVGAGI. The CDR3 here is CASSYGRGYYGYTF. The CDR3, as DNA: TGTGCCAGCAGTTACGGTAGGGGGTACTATGGCTACACCTTC.

The V gene is TRBV5-5, the J gene TRBJ2-3; tentatively, D is TRBD2 (6 bases). The germline V gene has CDR1 SGHKS and CDR2 YYEKEE (reference sequence). The CDR3 spans 14 residues. Between the trimmed V and J ends, which lost 4 bases and 4 bases, there was a span of 13 bases. The CDR3 protein is CASSRDSGADTQYF. The CDR3, as DNA: TGTGCCAGCAGCCGGGACTCGGGGGCAGATACGCAGTATTTT.

This rearrangement joins TRBV2 to TRBJ1-1, with no clear D. Per germline, CDR1 SNHLY and CDR2 FYNNEI. The CDR3 runs to 14 residues. Trimming stripped 1 base from V and 0 bases from J, with 6 bases between. CDR3 amino acids: CASSEDTLNTEAFF. CDR3 coding DNA: TGTGCCAGCAGTGAAGACACACTGAACACTGAAGCTTTCTTT.

V is TRBV6-5 and J is TRBJ2-5, with unresolved D. CDR3 size: 13 residues. The germline V gene encodes CDR1 MNHEY and CDR2 SVGAGI. V was clipped by 6 bases and J by 3 bases, with 11 bases between them. The CDR3 bases are TGTGCCAGCAGACAAAGAAGAAAAGAGACCCAGTACTTC. It encodes CASRQRRKETQYF.

This clone was seen once. This sequence joins TRBV2 and TRBJ1-2, with a weak D call TRBD1 (5 bases). The V and J ends lost 5 bases and 4 bases respectively, with 14 bases between them. The CDR3 consists of 14 residues. Germline CDR1 and CDR2: SNHLY and FYNNEI. The CDR3 DNA sequence: TGTGCCAGCAGTATATCGAGACAGCTCTATGGCTACACCTTC. Protein sequence: CASSISRQLYGYTF.

The chain has TRBV5-3 and TRBJ1-3, with D possibly TRBD1 on 6 matching bases. TRBV5-3 is an open reading frame, and its role is uncertain. This CDR3 spans 17 amino acids. Trimming left V 5 bases short and J 2 bases short, with 20 bases between. The CDR3 here is CARSYLPGHAPGNTIYF. As DNA, the CDR3 is TGTGCCAGAAGTTATTTACCGGGACACGCACCTGGAAACACCATATATTTT.

The DNA of the CDR3 is TGTGCCAGCAGTGAACCAAGGGACAGTCCTAGCAATCAGCCCCAGCATTTT. It yields the protein CASSEPRDSPSNQPQHF. The chain is built from TRBV6-1 and TRBJ1-5, with 7 positions matching TRBD1. V was pared by 2 bases and J by 0 bases, with 7 bases of the junction left unmatched. Germline loops: CDR1 MNHNS, CDR2 SASEGT. This CDR3 has 17 residues.

The rearrangement joins TRBV15 to TRBJ1-2; D uncertain. Germline assignment: CDR1 LNHNV and CDR2 YYDKDF (reference sequence). This CDR3 comprises 14 residues. V dropped 5 bases and J dropped 7 bases, with 17 bases sitting between them. The CDR3 nucleotides are TGTGCCACCAGCCATACGCGGGGATACTCTGGCTACACCTTC. This encodes CATSHTRGYSGYTF.

This clone was found once. The chain has TRBV6-2 or TRBV6-3 and TRBJ1-6; D is ambiguous. V was trimmed by 0 bases and J by 7 bases, leaving 10 bases between them. Germline CDR1 is MNHEY and CDR2 is SVGEGT. The CDR3 has 15 residues. CDR3 nucleotides: TGTGCCAGCAGTTACTCTCACAGAACAAATTCACCCCTCCACTTT. Residues: CASSYSHRTNSPLHF.

V gene TRBV28 combines with J gene TRBJ1-1; 10 bases line up with TRBD1. The ends lost 5 bases at V and 1 base at J; junction bases unmatched: 7. From germline, CDR1 is MDHEN and CDR2 SYDVKM. This CDR3 spans 16 amino acids. The CDR3 DNA follows: TGTGCCAGCAGTCGGACAGGGGGAAGAGGGAACACTGAAGCTTTCTTT. This sequence encodes CASSRTGGRGNTEAFF. Filled out from reference TRBV28 and TRBJ1-1, the complete variable domain reads DVKVTQSSRYLVKRTGEKVFLECVQDMDHENMFWYRQDPGLGLRLIYFSYDVKMKEKGDIPEGYSVSREKKERFSLILESASTNQTSMYLCASSRTGGRGNTEAFFGQGTRLTVV.

The genes are TRBV5-1 and TRBJ1-2; TRBD1 matches 11 bases. Germline assignment: CDR1 SGHRS and CDR2 YFSETQ. There are 16 residues in the CDR3. V trimming: 2 bases; J trimming: 5 bases; junction bases outside the gene matches: 8. CDR3 region: CASSLGQGARGYGYTF. The CDR3 DNA reads TGCGCCAGCAGCTTAGGACAGGGGGCACGAGGATATGGCTACACCTTC.

Only one count was recorded for this clone. The CDR3 DNA sequence: TGTGCCAGCAGTTACTCGGCGGGAGGGATCGATGAGCAGTTCTTC. Translation gives CASSYSAGGIDEQFF. The gene calls are TRBV6-6 and TRBJ2-1; 9 nucleotides align to TRBD2. This CDR3 is built from 15 residues. Per the germline V gene, CDR1 is MNHNY and CDR2 is SVGAGI (reference sequence). After removal of 0 bases from V and 8 bases from J, the junction contained 5 bases not matched to a gene.

The chain is built from TRBV27 and TRBJ1-1; 9 nucleotides line up with TRBD1. The V segment lost 4 bases and the J segment 1 base; nucleotides outside the gene matches: 1. Germline V gives CDR1 MNHEY, CDR2 SMNVEV (reference sequence). CDR3 length equals 14 residues. The CDR3 spells CASSWDRANTEAFF. CDR3 bases: TGTGCCAGCAGTTGGGACAGGGCGAACACTGAAGCTTTCTTT.

The V gene is TRBV4-1, the J gene TRBJ1-4; D is uncertain. V was cut by 0 bases and J by 7 bases, with 15 bases left in between. Germline lookup yields CDR1 MGHRA and CDR2 YSYEKL. The CDR3 contains 16 residues. This CDR3 is CASSQEEIRVGEKLFF. The CDR3 DNA follows: TGCGCCAGCAGCCAAGAGGAGATCCGGGTTGGTGAAAAACTGTTTTTT.

This clone was seen just once. J is TRBJ2-7 and V is TRBV27; tentatively, D is TRBD1 (5 bases). The CDR3 length is 13 residues. The germline CDR1 and CDR2 sequences are MNHEY and SMNVEV (reference sequence). Trimming pared 6 bases from V and 2 bases from J, leaving 11 bases between. The CDR3 DNA follows: TGTGCCAGCAGCGTCACAGGTCCCTACGAGCAGTACTTC. This translates into CASSVTGPYEQYF.

A few counts support this clone. The genes are TRBV19 and TRBJ2-7; 9 bases agree with TRBD1. The CDR3 runs 14 residues. Germline trimming cut 5 bases from V and 3 bases from J; bases unmatched to any gene: 5. CDR1 LNHDA and CDR2 SQIVND come from the germline V gene (reference sequence). The CDR3 is CASSLGQGFYEQYF. The CDR3 region has the DNA TGTGCCAGTAGTCTGGGACAGGGATTCTACGAGCAGTACTTC.

There are a few counts of this clone. The V call is TRBV6-2 or TRBV6-3, the J call TRBJ1-1; perhaps TRBD1 as D (5 bases). This CDR3 has 14 residues. V was trimmed by 8 bases and J by 5 bases, leaving 18 bases between them. Germline CDR1 reads MNHEY; CDR2 reads SVGEGT. CDR3 residues: CASCSLRGRTEAFF. DNA for the CDR3: TGTGCCAGCTGTTCCCTGCGGGGGAGGACTGAAGCTTTCTTT.

J is TRBJ2-1 and V is TRBV19; 11 bases are a match to TRBD2. The germline V gene encodes CDR1 LNHDA and CDR2 SQIVND (reference sequence). V trimming: 3 bases; J trimming: 9 bases; junction bases outside the gene matches: 10. This CDR3 region has 16 residues. The CDR3 DNA is TGTGCCAGTAGTATTACGGGTAGCGGGGGGGTAACTGAGCAGTTCTTC. It yields the protein CASSITGSGGVTEQFF. Supplemented by reference TRBV19 and TRBJ2-1, the full variable domain reads DGGITQSPKYLFRKEGQNVTLSCEQNLNHDAMYWYRQDPGQGLRLIYYSQIVNDFQKGDIAEGYSVSREKKESFPLTVTSAQKNPTAFYLCASSITGSGGVTEQFFGPGTRLTVL.